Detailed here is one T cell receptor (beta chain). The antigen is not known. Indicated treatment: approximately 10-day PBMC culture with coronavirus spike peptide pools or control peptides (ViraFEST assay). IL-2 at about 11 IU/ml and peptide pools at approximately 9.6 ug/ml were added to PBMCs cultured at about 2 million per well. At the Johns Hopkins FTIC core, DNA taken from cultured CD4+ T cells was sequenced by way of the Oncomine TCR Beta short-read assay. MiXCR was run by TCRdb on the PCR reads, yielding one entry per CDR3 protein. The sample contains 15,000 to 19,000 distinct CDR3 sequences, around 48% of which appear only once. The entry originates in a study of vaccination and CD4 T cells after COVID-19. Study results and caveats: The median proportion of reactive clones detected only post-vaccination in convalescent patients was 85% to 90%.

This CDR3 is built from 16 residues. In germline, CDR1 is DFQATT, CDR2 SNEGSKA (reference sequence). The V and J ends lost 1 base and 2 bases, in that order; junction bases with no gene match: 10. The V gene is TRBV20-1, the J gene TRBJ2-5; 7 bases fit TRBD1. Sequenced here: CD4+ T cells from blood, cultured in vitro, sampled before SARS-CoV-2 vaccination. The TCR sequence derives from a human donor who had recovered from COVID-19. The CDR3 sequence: CSARGQTGNRQETQYF. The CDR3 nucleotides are TGCAGTGCTAGAGGTCAGACAGGGAACCGGCAAGAGACCCAGTACTTC.